The 18 T cell receptor beta chains presented below share a single source sample, sequenced in a study of cytomegalovirus exposure and HLA in healthy donors. Primers for the PCR totalled 60 Vbeta and 13 Jbeta. Profiling relied on immunoSEQ multiplex PCR, and the TCRdb table lists in-frame clones only, not all of them. This listing includes more than 200,000 clones. What was sequenced was PBMCs. The receptors originated from a woman aged 25 to 39 in good health and CMV-seropositive.

The J gene is TRBJ1-4, the V gene TRBV19, with D maybe TRBD1 (6 bases). Germline V gene lookup returns CDR1 LNHDA and CDR2 SQIVND (reference sequence). CDR3 length equals 14 residues. V was shortened by 1 base and J by 8 bases, with 11 bases between the two germline ends. The CDR3 reads CASSIAGTKEKLFF. CDR3 in DNA: TGTGCCAGTAGTATAGCAGGGACAAAAGAAAAACTGTTTTTT. The full variable domain, rest sourced from reference TRBV19 and TRBJ1-4, is DGGITQSPKYLFRKEGQNVTLSCEQNLNHDAMYWYRQDPGQGLRLIYYSQIVNDFQKGDIAEGYSVSREKKESFPLTVTSAQKNPTAFYLCASSIAGTKEKLFFGSGTQLSVL.

The V gene is TRBV19, the J gene TRBJ1-2; tentatively, D is TRBD1 (5 bases). Germline V CDR1 and CDR2: LNHDA, SQIVND (reference sequence). V dropped 3 bases and J dropped 10 bases, with 15 bases sitting between them. The CDR3 sequence is 13 residues long. CDR3 nucleotide sequence: TGTGCCAGTAGTATGGAAAGGGGAAGGGCCTACACCTTC. This encodes CASSMERGRAYTF.

V gene TRBV10-3 combines with J gene TRBJ1-5; TRBD1 agrees at 9 bases. CDR1 is ENHRY, CDR2 SYGVKD, per germline. CDR3 length equals 14 residues. V gave up 4 bases and J gave up 2 bases; unmatched junction bases: 0. The CDR3 is CAISGTGGNQPQHF. CDR3 DNA: TGTGCCATCAGTGGGACAGGGGGCAATCAGCCCCAGCATTTT.

On this clone itself: A read error may produce the germline difference seen at one junction end. This chain joins TRBV7-2 and TRBJ1-4; D unclear. Germline V gene data show CDR1 as SGHTA and CDR2 as FQGNSA. The CDR3 loop spans 15 amino acids. The CDR3 sequence is CASSFVGYTIEKLFF. CDR3 DNA: TGTGCCAGCAGCTTCGTAGGTTATACTATTGAAAAACTGTTTTTT.

V is TRBV10-3 and J is TRBJ2-5; tentative D call: TRBD2 (6 bases). In germline, CDR1 is ENHRY, CDR2 SYGVKD. Trimming shortened V by 0 bases and J by 5 bases, and 16 bases separated the two germline ends. The CDR3 consists of 16 residues. The CDR3 reads CAISESGRGGWETQYF. The CDR3 DNA is TGTGCCATCAGTGAGTCAGGACGGGGAGGATGGGAGACCCAGTACTTC.

V gene TRBV6-5 combines with J gene TRBJ1-1; 9 nucleotides match TRBD1. The CDR3 extends over 15 amino acids. Germline loops: CDR1 MNHEY, CDR2 SVGAGI. V was clipped by 2 bases and J by 1 base; unmatched bases: 2. The CDR3 protein is CASSYLGQGNTEAFF. Written as DNA, the CDR3 is TGTGCCAGCAGTTACCTGGGACAGGGGAACACTGAAGCTTTCTTT.

The genes are TRBV7-9 and TRBJ1-1; TRBD1 aligns across 7 bases. This CDR3 region has 12 residues. Germline CDR1 and CDR2: SEHNR and FQNEAQ (reference sequence). The V gene end was trimmed by 5 bases and the J gene end by 11 bases; junction bases not matched to a gene: 8. This chain's CDR3 is CASSLPGQKAFF. The CDR3 DNA is TGTGCCAGCAGCCTACCGGGACAGAAGGCTTTCTTT.

This sequence joins TRBV10-3 and TRBJ1-1, with 8 bases aligning to TRBD1. The CDR3 is made up of 13 amino acids. In germline, CDR1 is ENHRY, CDR2 SYGVKD. The ends lost 6 bases at V and 1 base at J; junction bases unmatched: 1. The CDR3: CAIRDRENTEAFF. Here the CDR3 DNA reads TGTGCCATCAGGGACAGGGAGAACACTGAAGCTTTCTTT.

The chain uses TRBV4-3 and TRBJ2-3; TRBD2 matches 11 bases. V was clipped by 4 bases and J by 7 bases; unmatched bases: 10. The CDR3 is 16 amino acids. The germline gives CDR1 LGHNA, CDR2 YSLEER. The DNA for the CDR3 is TGCGCCAGCAGCCGCATACTAGCGGGAGAAGTTTATACGCAGTATTTT. Amino acid sequence: CASSRILAGEVYTQYF.

The gene calls are TRBV7-6 and TRBJ1-1; 10 bases are a match to TRBD1. Germline CDR1 SGHVS, CDR2 FNYEAQ. Trimming cost V 4 bases and J 6 bases; bases outside gene matches: 8. This CDR3 is built from 15 residues. The CDR3 DNA reads as TGTGCCAGCAGCTCTAGGGGACAGGGGCCGGCTGAAGCTTTCTTT. Translated: CASSSRGQGPAEAFF.

V gene TRBV10-3 combines with J gene TRBJ2-7, with TRBD1 matching 10 bases. The J segment lost 6 bases and the V segment lost 2 bases, leaving 10 bases of the junction unmatched. This CDR3 is 16 amino acids long. Germline CDR1 and CDR2: ENHRY and SYGVKD. CDR3 coding DNA: TGTGCCATCAGTGAGCGGACAGGGGGAAAGCTTATCGAGCAGTACTTC. Its translation is CAISERTGGKLIEQYF.

The chain carries TRBV18 and TRBJ1-1; D remains ambiguous. Germline values: CDR1 KGHSH, CDR2 LQKENI. V shed 3 bases and J shed 4 bases, with 12 bases lying between them. This CDR3 contains 14 residues. CDR3 nucleotide sequence: TGTGCCAGCTCACCCACGGAGGTGGGCACTGAAGCTTTCTTT. It encodes CASSPTEVGTEAFF.

V usage is TRBV6-1 and J usage is TRBJ1-1, with 9 bases matching TRBD1. Germline values: CDR1 MNHNS, CDR2 SASEGT. The CDR3 runs 15 residues. J gave up 2 bases and V 5 bases, and 6 bases lay outside the gene matches. CDR3 protein: CASSLETGGNTEAFF. The CDR3 nucleotides are TGTGCCAGCAGTTTAGAGACAGGGGGTAACACTGAAGCTTTCTTT.

A note on this clone: Other DNA sequences of this sample code for an identical CDR3. The rearrangement uses TRBV5-1 and TRBJ2-2, with 7 bases identical to TRBD1. Germline V gene lookup returns CDR1 SGHRS and CDR2 YFSETQ. The ends lost 0 bases at V and 1 base at J; junction bases unmatched: 0. This CDR3 spans 15 amino acids. The CDR3 DNA follows: TGCGCCAGCAGCTTGGGACAGGGGAACACCGGGGAGCTGTTTTTT. This sequence encodes CASSLGQGNTGELFF.

The chain couples TRBV9 to TRBJ1-1, with 9 bases identical to TRBD1. Per germline, CDR1 SGDLS and CDR2 YYNGEE. Losses at the gene ends were 5 bases for V and 4 bases for J; bases not matched to a gene: 6. CDR3 size: 14 residues. The DNA of the CDR3 is TGTGCCAGCAGGGGACAGGGCCCGGCCACTGAAGCTTTCTTT. It codes for CASRGQGPATEAFF.

The V gene is TRBV28, the J gene TRBJ2-1; D is perhaps TRBD2 (6 bases). This CDR3 contains 12 residues. Germline CDR1 MDHEN, CDR2 SYDVKM. Trimming cost V 8 bases and J 5 bases, with 10 bases left between them. CDR3 in amino acids: CASRDLDNEQFF. In DNA, the CDR3 is TGTGCCAGCCGGGACTTAGACAATGAGCAGTTCTTC.

The chain carries TRBV28 and TRBJ2-1, with 7 bases that match TRBD2. After removal of 10 bases from V and 4 bases from J, the junction contained 10 bases not matched to a gene. This CDR3 has 14 residues. In germline, CDR1 is MDHEN, CDR2 SYDVKM. The CDR3 coding sequence is TGTGCCACCCACGGGAGGACACGATACAATGAGCAGTTCTTC. It specifies CATHGRTRYNEQFF.

V and J are TRBV25-1 and TRBJ1-1; D gene ambiguous. Germline V gene lookup returns CDR1 MGHDK and CDR2 SYGVNS. V shed 6 bases and J shed 0 bases, with 8 bases lying between them. The CDR3 is made up of 13 amino acids. As DNA, the CDR3 is TGTGCCAGCAGCGCCGACTTGAACACTGAAGCTTTCTTT. It encodes CASSADLNTEAFF.